The 16 T cell receptor beta chains listed next were all sequenced from one sample in a study of blood T cell repertoires in COVID-19. Generated by immunoSEQ multiplex PCR, the TCRdb table keeps only in-frame clones and is missing some. The repertoire holds 300,000 to 450,000 clones, with around 87% as singletons. The sequencing input was peripheral blood. Receptors originate from a woman in her 30s with COVID-19, enrolled during active disease.

The rearrangement links TRBV6-5 to TRBJ1-2; 9 bases are a match to TRBD1. This CDR3 is 13 amino acids long. V trimming: 6 bases; J trimming: 4 bases; junction bases outside the gene matches: 3. Germline V gives CDR1 MNHEY, CDR2 SVGAGI. The CDR3 loop reads CASRGQGAYGYTF. CDR3 DNA: TGTGCCAGCAGGGGACAGGGAGCCTATGGCTACACCTTC.

This chain links TRBV5-4 with TRBJ1-2; no firm D call. The CDR3 consists of 14 residues. Trimming took 5 bases from V and 7 from J, leaving 18 bases between them. Germline CDR1 SGHNT, CDR2 YYREEE (reference sequence). CDR3 residues: CASRGDLGGGGYTF. The CDR3 DNA reads as TGTGCCAGCAGGGGCGATTTAGGAGGAGGTGGCTACACCTTC.

The gene calls are TRBV24-1 and TRBJ2-2, with TRBD2 identical over 10 bases. J was trimmed by 0 bases and V by 1 base; bases with no gene match: 16. Germline CDR1 reads KGHDR; CDR2 reads SFDVKD. The CDR3 extends over 22 amino acids. The chain's CDR3 is CATSDLSTRGLAGGSNTGELFF. The CDR3 DNA sequence: TGTGCCACCAGTGATTTATCTACCCGGGGGTTAGCGGGAGGATCGAACACCGGGGAGCTGTTTTTT.

J is TRBJ1-2 and V is TRBV6-5; TRBD1 aligns across 9 bases. CDR1 MNHEY and CDR2 SVGAGI come from the germline V gene. Trimming cost V 2 bases and J 8 bases; bases outside gene matches: 6. The CDR3 extends over 14 amino acids. This CDR3 reads CASSYGDRVQGYTF. Here the CDR3 DNA reads TGTGCCAGCAGTTACGGGGACAGGGTGCAAGGCTACACCTTC.

The CDR3 protein is CASSLGASGSIVDTQYF. The CDR3 DNA follows: TGTGCCAGCAGCTTAGGGGCTAGCGGGAGCATCGTGGATACGCAGTATTTT. The J gene is TRBJ2-3, the V gene TRBV7-3; TRBD2 agrees at 10 bases. The V and J ends lost 2 bases and 6 bases, in that order; junction bases with no gene match: 11. The length of the CDR3 is 17 residues. Per germline, CDR1 SGHTA and CDR2 FQGTGA.

This clone was picked up one time. The J gene is TRBJ2-7, the V gene TRBV11-1, with TRBD2 identical over 13 bases. CDR3 size: 15 residues. Germline CDR1 SGHAT, CDR2 FQDESV (reference sequence). V dropped 2 bases and J dropped 7; count of bases not matched to a gene: 5. CDR3 in amino acids: CASSLRLAGGGEQYF. The CDR3 nucleotides read TGTGCCAGCAGCTTACGACTAGCGGGAGGAGGGGAGCAGTACTTC.

The chain has TRBV9 and TRBJ1-1, with 9 positions matching TRBD1. This CDR3 is built from 14 residues. The V segment lost 2 bases and the J segment 4 bases; nucleotides outside the gene matches: 3. Germline CDR1 and CDR2: SGDLS and YYNGEE. CDR3 loop: CASSVRDRVTEAFF. The DNA for the CDR3 is TGTGCCAGCAGCGTCCGGGACAGGGTCACTGAAGCTTTCTTT. Drawing the rest from reference TRBV9 and TRBJ1-1, the complete variable domain is DSGVTQTPKHLITATGQRVTLRCSPRSGDLSVYWYQQSLDQGLQFLIQYYNGEERAKGNILERFSAQQFPDLHSELNLSSLELGDSALYFCASSVRDRVTEAFFGQGTRLTVV.

The chain is built from TRBV5-5 and TRBJ1-2; D is perhaps TRBD1 (5 bases). Germline V lookup: CDR1 SGHKS, CDR2 YYEKEE (reference sequence). The length of the CDR3 is 13 residues. V was shortened by 7 bases and J by 2 bases, with 12 bases between the two germline ends. The CDR3 is CASLDSFNYGYTF. The CDR3 DNA reads TGTGCCAGCCTCGACAGCTTCAACTATGGCTACACCTTC.

CDR3 amino acids: CASSVAAGNTIYF. CDR3 DNA: TGTGCCAGCAGCGTAGCTGCTGGAAACACCATATATTTT. V and J are TRBV9 and TRBJ1-3; D not certain. The CDR3 sequence is 13 residues long. Germline-derived CDR1 and CDR2 are SGDLS and YYNGEE. V lost 0 bases and J 2 bases, leaving 3 bases between the germline ends.

This clone was detected once. The CDR3 sequence is CASSLPSPGLLRGELFF. The CDR3 DNA sequence: TGTGCCAGCAGCTTACCGTCCCCGGGACTCCTACGCGGGGAGCTGTTTTTT. The genes are TRBV7-6 and TRBJ2-2; D is perhaps TRBD2 (6 bases). The CDR3 loop spans 17 amino acids. Trimming shortened V by 2 bases and J by 7 bases, and 20 bases separated the two germline ends. The germline CDR1 and CDR2 sequences are SGHVS and FNYEAQ.

The gene calls are TRBV28 and TRBJ2-7; D unclear. This CDR3 comprises 14 residues. CDR1 MDHEN and CDR2 SYDVKM come from the germline V gene. The V gene lost 5 bases and the J gene lost 5 bases, with 16 bases spanning the gap. The CDR3 protein is CASSPYNRPHEQYF. DNA of the CDR3: TGTGCCAGCAGTCCCTATAATCGCCCCCACGAGCAGTACTTC.

The chain couples TRBV5-8 to TRBJ1-5; tentative D call: TRBD1 (5 bases). Trimming shortened V by 1 base and J by 2 bases, and 13 bases separated the two germline ends. CDR1 is SGHTS and CDR2 is YDEGEE in the germline V gene. The CDR3 is 16 residues long. The CDR3 sequence: CASSLLGEWGNQPQHF. The CDR3 DNA sequence: TGTGCCAGCAGCTTGTTAGGGGAATGGGGCAATCAGCCCCAGCATTTT.

The genes are TRBV20-1 and TRBJ2-4; 11 nucleotides align to TRBD2. The junction had 3 bases not matched to a gene; V was cut back by 6 bases and J by 8 bases. The germline gives CDR1 DFQATT, CDR2 SNEGSKA (reference sequence). The CDR3 has 12 residues. CDR3 loop: CSASSGRDIQYF. The CDR3 DNA follows: TGCAGTGCAAGTAGCGGGAGGGACATTCAGTACTTC.

This clone was observed a single time. This chain links TRBV28 with TRBJ2-1; TRBD2 aligns across 12 bases. Germline lookup yields CDR1 MDHEN and CDR2 SYDVKM. The CDR3 is 16 amino acids. V shed 4 bases, J shed 5 bases, and the junction held 6 bases outside the gene matches. The CDR3 nucleotides read TGTGCCAGCAGTTCGCCAAGACTAGCGGGAGACAATGAGCAGTTCTTC. Protein sequence: CASSSPRLAGDNEQFF. Looking up the rest from reference TRBV28 and TRBJ2-1 gives the full variable domain: DVKVTQSSRYLVKRTGEKVFLECVQDMDHENMFWYRQDPGLGLRLIYFSYDVKMKEKGDIPEGYSVSREKKERFSLILESASTNQTSMYLCASSSPRLAGDNEQFFGPGTRLTVL.

The genes are TRBV30 and TRBJ2-1; D may be TRBD2 (5 bases). The CDR3 totals 13 residues. The germline gives CDR1 GTSNPN, CDR2 SVGIG (reference sequence). The germline V and J ends were trimmed by 0 bases and 5 bases, with 8 bases remaining between them. CDR3 bases: TGTGCCTGGAGTGTTACTAGAAACAATGAGCAGTTCTTC. Its protein product is CAWSVTRNNEQFF.

The genes are TRBV19 and TRBJ2-1; D is possibly TRBD2 (5 bases). CDR3 length equals 13 residues. Looked up from germline, CDR1 is LNHDA and CDR2 is SQIVND (reference sequence). The V end was cut by 1 base, the J end by 10 bases, with 11 bases between. CDR3 nucleotide sequence: TGTGCCAGTAGTATAGTACGGGAAAGGGAGCAGTTCTTC. Protein: CASSIVREREQFF.